Listed here are 26 T cell receptor beta chains from one sample, sequenced in a study of PD-1 blockade in classical Hodgkin lymphoma. The method was immunoSEQ multiplex PCR; TCRdb's version includes in-frame clones alone and lacks a portion of them. Of about 84,000 clones listed, roughly nine tenths are singletons. Every single patient, without exception, relapsed after autologous stem cell transplantation, and brentuximab vedotin exposure varied. Material: peripheral blood mononuclear cells (PBMCs), obtained at baseline. These receptors were collected from a human donor with classical Hodgkin lymphoma.

The chain has TRBV6-1 and TRBJ2-7; 7 bases are shared with TRBD1. Germline assignment: CDR1 MNHNS and CDR2 SASEGT. Trimming removed 4 bases from V and 1 base from J; junction bases left unmatched: 7. CDR3 length: 15 residues. The chain's CDR3 is CASSVTGAGSYEQYF. The CDR3, as DNA: TGTGCCAGCAGTGTTACAGGGGCCGGGTCCTACGAGCAGTACTTC.

Of note for this clone: Other DNA sequences in this specimen translate into the identical CDR3. J is TRBJ1-1 and V is TRBV29-1; 10 nucleotides line up with TRBD1. Trimming took 7 bases from V and 2 from J; bases not matched to a gene: 4. Germline CDR1 reads SQVTM; CDR2 reads ANQGSEA. The CDR3 runs to 13 residues. The CDR3 region is CSARQGANTEAFF. As DNA, the CDR3 is TGCAGCGCCCGACAGGGGGCTAACACTGAAGCTTTCTTT. Drawing the rest from reference TRBV29-1 and TRBJ1-1, the complete variable domain is SAVISQKPSRDICQRGTSLTIQCQVDSQVTMMFWYRQQPGQSLTLIATANQGSEATYESGFVIDKFPISRPNLTFSTLTVSNMSPEDSSIYLCSARQGANTEAFFGQGTRLTVV.

V usage is TRBV19 and J usage is TRBJ1-2; TRBD1 agrees at 9 bases. The CDR3 has 16 amino acids. Losses at the gene ends were 6 bases for V and 0 bases for J; bases not matched to a gene: 8. CDR1 LNHDA and CDR2 SQIVND come from the germline V gene (reference sequence). The CDR3: CASRAGTGITNYGYTF. CDR3 in DNA: TGTGCCAGTAGGGCCGGGACAGGGATTACTAACTATGGCTACACCTTC.

V and J are TRBV27 and TRBJ1-1, with D possibly TRBD1 on 6 matching bases. Trimming cost V 1 base and J 4 bases, with 16 bases left between them. In germline, CDR1 is MNHEY, CDR2 SMNVEV (reference sequence). There are 16 residues in the CDR3. DNA for the CDR3: TGTGCCAGCAGTTTATTTCGGGGGGCAATCAGCACTGAAGCTTTCTTT. Translating it yields CASSLFRGAISTEAFF.

Written as DNA, the CDR3 is TGTGCCTGGAGTCGTGGAGCGGGGCTGACAAGGAACACCGGGGAGCTGTTTTTT. This gives the protein CAWSRGAGLTRNTGELFF. The gene calls are TRBV30 and TRBJ2-2, with 7 bases matching TRBD2. This CDR3 has 18 amino acids. With 2 bases clipped from V and 1 base from J, the junction kept 13 bases outside the gene matches. The germline V gene has CDR1 GTSNPN and CDR2 SVGIG (reference sequence).

The rearrangement uses TRBV28 and TRBJ1-4; D possibly corresponds to TRBD1 (5 bases). The CDR3 is 15 amino acids. CDR1 MDHEN and CDR2 SYDVKM come from the germline V gene. V was pared by 3 bases and J by 2 bases, with 10 bases between. The CDR3 sequence: CASSFEGRTNEKLFF. The CDR3 nucleotides read TGTGCCAGCAGTTTTGAGGGGCGCACTAATGAAAAACTGTTTTTT.

This clone is a singleton in its sample. The chain carries TRBV7-2 and TRBJ2-5, with D hard to call. V dropped 6 bases and J dropped 4 bases, with 12 bases sitting between them. CDR3 length: 13 amino acids. Germline V gene sequence: CDR1 SGHTA, CDR2 FQGNSA. CDR3 protein: CASRRTVGETQYF. The CDR3, as DNA: TGTGCCAGCAGACGAACGGTCGGAGAGACCCAGTACTTC.

The genes are TRBV5-1 and TRBJ2-5; TRBD2 might be the D (6 bases). CDR1 and CDR2 from the germline V gene are SGHRS and YFSETQ. V was clipped by 3 bases and J by 2 bases, with 17 bases between them. CDR3 length equals 16 residues. The CDR3 region has the DNA TGCGCCAGCAGCTCGGCGGGATTTCTGGGGCAAGAGACCCAGTACTTC. It translates to CASSSAGFLGQETQYF.

The J gene is TRBJ2-3, the V gene TRBV9; D is unclear. Per the germline V gene, CDR1 is SGDLS and CDR2 is YYNGEE. The CDR3 has 12 amino acids. The V gene lost 0 bases and the J gene lost 6 bases, with 5 bases spanning the gap. The CDR3 nucleotides read TGTGCCAGCAGCGTAGGGTCGGATACGCAGTATTTT. It translates to CASSVGSDTQYF.

The chain combines TRBV30 with TRBJ1-3; the D is unclear. Germline CDR1 reads GTSNPN; CDR2 reads SVGIG (reference sequence). The CDR3 totals 14 residues. V lost 0 bases, J lost 0 bases, and 6 bases lay in between. DNA for the CDR3: TGTGCCTGGAGTGTAACAGCCTCTGGAAACACCATATATTTT. This translates into CAWSVTASGNTIYF.

The chain joins TRBV18 to TRBJ2-7; 8 bases match TRBD1. There are 15 residues in the CDR3. V shed 6 bases, J shed 3 bases, and the junction held 10 bases outside the gene matches. The V gene's germline CDR1 is KGHSH and CDR2 LQKENI. The CDR3 coding sequence is TGTGCCAGCTCGCCCGGACAGGGCCTGCTCTACGAGCAGTACTTC. It yields the protein CASSPGQGLLYEQYF. The whole variable domain, remainder taken from reference TRBV18 and TRBJ2-7, is NAGVMQNPRHLVRRRGQEARLRCSPMKGHSHVYWYRQLPEEGLKFMVYLQKENIIDESGMPKERFSAEFPKEGPSILRIQQVVRGDSAAYFCASSPGQGLLYEQYFGPGTRLTVT.

V and J are TRBV19 and TRBJ1-2; 7 bases agree with TRBD1. The CDR3 sequence is 14 residues long. Unmatched junction bases numbered 8, after V lost 6 bases and J lost 4 bases. Germline values: CDR1 LNHDA, CDR2 SQIVND (reference sequence). This CDR3 is CASRKQGTGYGYTF. In DNA form, the CDR3 reads TGTGCCAGTAGGAAACAGGGGACGGGCTATGGCTACACCTTC. Using reference TRBV19 and TRBJ1-2 for the parts outside the CDR3, the full variable domain is DGGITQSPKYLFRKEGQNVTLSCEQNLNHDAMYWYRQDPGQGLRLIYYSQIVNDFQKGDIAEGYSVSREKKESFPLTVTSAQKNPTAFYLCASRKQGTGYGYTFGSGTRLTVV.

CDR3 sequence (DNA): TGTGCCAGCAGCTCTAGCGGGAGTTGGTACAATGAGCAGTTCTTC. Residues: CASSSSGSWYNEQFF. The rearrangement links TRBV7-8 to TRBJ2-1; 10 bases map to TRBD2. The junction had 4 bases not matched to a gene; V was cut back by 4 bases and J by 4 bases. Germline assignment: CDR1 SGHVS and CDR2 FQNEAQ. CDR3 length equals 15 residues.

A single count supports this clone. The gene calls are TRBV18 and TRBJ2-4, with D perhaps assigned TRBD1 or TRBD2 (5 bases each). CDR1 is KGHSH, CDR2 LQKENI, per germline. V was shortened by 4 bases and J by 0 bases, with 10 bases between the two germline ends. The CDR3 contains 15 residues. CDR3 sequence: CASSQGTVAKNIQYF. In DNA, the CDR3 is TGTGCCAGCTCACAAGGGACGGTAGCCAAAAACATTCAGTACTTC. Variable domain in full (rest from reference TRBV18 and TRBJ2-4): NAGVMQNPRHLVRRRGQEARLRCSPMKGHSHVYWYRQLPEEGLKFMVYLQKENIIDESGMPKERFSAEFPKEGPSILRIQQVVRGDSAAYFCASSQGTVAKNIQYFGAGTRLSVL.

This clone appeared a single time. CDR3 protein: CAISVGETTEAFF. CDR3 coding DNA: TGTGCCATCAGTGTTGGGGAAACCACTGAAGCTTTCTTT. V and J are TRBV10-3 and TRBJ1-1; D is uncertain. This CDR3 contains 13 residues. Germline V gene sequence: CDR1 ENHRY, CDR2 SYGVKD. The V end was cut by 4 bases, the J end by 4 bases, with 10 bases between.

The chain recombines TRBV10-2 with TRBJ2-1, with TRBD2 identical over 7 bases. The J segment lost 5 bases and the V segment lost 8 bases, leaving 9 bases of the junction unmatched. The CDR3 covers 14 residues. Germline values: CDR1 WSHSY, CDR2 SAAADI. The CDR3 sequence is CASRAGRANNEQFF. For the CDR3, the DNA is TGCGCCAGCCGGGCGGGGAGGGCCAACAATGAGCAGTTCTTC.

This chain links TRBV2 with TRBJ1-5; D remains ambiguous. The CDR3 length is 14 residues. CDR1 is SNHLY, CDR2 FYNNEI, per germline. V was pared by 6 bases and J by 0 bases, with 9 bases between. The CDR3 nucleotides read TGTGCCAGCAGACGTGTGAATAGCAATCAGCCCCAGCATTTT. Translation gives CASRRVNSNQPQHF.

The rearrangement uses TRBV4-1 and TRBJ2-1; 11 positions match TRBD2. The CDR3 covers 15 residues. Per germline, CDR1 MGHRA and CDR2 YSYEKL. Trimming took 6 bases from V and 2 from J; bases not matched to a gene: 3. CDR3 in DNA: TGCGCCAGCAGTCTAGCGGGAGGAACCTACAATGAGCAGTTCTTC. Translated, it gives CASSLAGGTYNEQFF.

This chain links TRBV5-1 with TRBJ2-7; 7 bases map to TRBD2. V gave up 0 bases and J gave up 6 bases; unmatched junction bases: 15. Germline lookup yields CDR1 SGHRS and CDR2 YFSETQ. This CDR3 spans 17 amino acids. In DNA form, the CDR3 reads TGCGCCAGCAGCTTGGCCCCCACTGGGGGGAGGGTGTTCGAGCAGTACTTC. Protein product: CASSLAPTGGRVFEQYF.

The rearrangement uses TRBV11-2 and TRBJ1-1, with D perhaps matching TRBD1 (6 bases). Germline V gene sequence: CDR1 SGHAT, CDR2 FQNNGV. CDR3 length: 19 residues. V dropped 0 bases and J dropped 5 bases, with 25 bases sitting between them. CDR3 sequence: CASSLDPGTGGRGTTEAFF. CDR3 bases: TGTGCCAGCAGCTTAGATCCCGGCACAGGTGGTAGGGGGACTACTGAAGCTTTCTTT.

This clone came up once. The chain is built from TRBV6-6 and TRBJ1-3; 7 bases match TRBD1. J was trimmed by 0 bases and V by 4 bases; bases with no gene match: 3. The germline CDR1 and CDR2 sequences are MNHNY and SVGAGI (reference sequence). This CDR3 contains 15 residues. The CDR3: CASSSRGISGNTIYF. The CDR3 DNA sequence: TGTGCCAGCAGTTCCAGGGGGATCTCTGGAAACACCATATATTTT.

V usage is TRBV7-9 and J usage is TRBJ2-7; D call uncertain. V lost 5 bases, J lost 0 bases, and 14 bases lay in between. Germline CDR1 SEHNR, CDR2 FQNEAQ (reference sequence). The CDR3 is 15 amino acids. CDR3 nucleotides: TGTGCCAGCAGCGCCTTCCAGGAAAGCTCCTACGAGCAGTACTTC. The encoded protein is CASSAFQESSYEQYF.

The CDR3 sequence is CASSLDPGGTEAFF. The DNA for the CDR3 is TGCGCCAGCAGCTTGGACCCCGGTGGGACTGAAGCTTTCTTT. The rearrangement uses TRBV5-1 and TRBJ1-1; D gene ambiguous. V lost 0 bases to trimming and J lost 5 bases, with 11 bases between them. Germline CDR1 is SGHRS and CDR2 is YFSETQ. The CDR3 runs to 14 residues.

This clone was seen a single time. This chain uses TRBV2 with TRBJ2-1; no clear D gene. V lost 5 bases and J lost 7, with 9 bases in between. This CDR3 has 12 residues. CDR1 and CDR2 from the germline V gene are SNHLY and FYNNEI. CDR3 DNA sequence: TGTGCCAGCAGTCTTAGTGCTAATGAGCAGTTCTTC. Protein sequence: CASSLSANEQFF.

The sample holds a few counts of this clone. This sequence joins TRBV6-5 and TRBJ1-2, with 7 bases lining up with TRBD1. Trimming cost V 5 bases and J 11 bases; bases outside gene matches: 8. CDR3 length: 12 amino acids. Looked up from germline, CDR1 is MNHEY and CDR2 is SVGAGI. The CDR3 region has the DNA TGTGCCAGCAGTCCCGACAGGGTCTCGTACACCTTC. This sequence encodes CASSPDRVSYTF.

The chain has TRBV30 and TRBJ2-7; D is possibly TRBD1 or TRBD2 (5 bases each). The V gene's germline CDR1 is GTSNPN and CDR2 SVGIG (reference sequence). The CDR3 consists of 16 residues. V was clipped by 1 base and J by 4 bases, with 20 bases between them. The CDR3 DNA reads as TGTGCCTGGAGTGCGCTCCAGCCGGGACCGATTTACGAGCAGTACTTC. Residues: CAWSALQPGPIYEQYF.